What follows is one T cell receptor beta chain and its context. Its specificity is not known. One end of the junction does not line up with germline, which may come from a read error. CDR1 is LGHNA and CDR2 is YSLEER in the germline V gene. This CDR3 contains 13 residues. The entry originates in a study of CD8 T cells in ankylosing spondylitis. Study observations and caveats: One TCR beta motif, made up of fewer than 10 highly homologous variants, appeared characteristic of ankylosing spondylitis blood.

TCRdb reprocessed the 5' RACE reads via MiXCR and lists one record per CDR3 protein. The repertoire consists of around 770,000 distinct CDR3 sequences, with 12% occurring once and the leading ten covering 0.51%. The J gene is TRBJ2-5, the V gene TRBV4-3, with a possible D match to TRBD1 (6 bases). What was sequenced was blood, either unsorted or a sorted T cell fraction (not recorded which). The TCR sequence derives from a male donor with ankylosing spondylitis. The chain's CDR3 is CASSQDIDRRPDF. Written as DNA, the CDR3 is TGCGCCAGCAGCCAAGATATCGACAGGCGCCCCGACTTC.